This TCR beta chain comes out of a study of T cell responses to AZD1222 COVID-19 vaccine. General study points: A mostly white British donor set with more females was recruited, and clonal diversity was possibly underestimated. Baseline seropositivity occurred in only a handful of AZD1222 recipients.

TCRdb keeps only in-frame clones here, not all; method: immunoSEQ multiplex PCR. The repertoire holds 130,000 or so clones, with under 95% as singletons. Comment on this clone: Its antigen remains unknown.

The CDR3 spans 18 residues. V shed 5 bases, J shed 5 bases, and the junction held 13 bases outside the gene matches. Germline CDR1 reads KGHDR; CDR2 reads SFDVKD. This sequence joins TRBV24-1 and TRBJ2-5; 13 bases agree with TRBD2. The receptor was isolated from an adult in good health. Sequencing used peripheral blood, obtained on day 0 of AZD1222 vaccination. As DNA, the CDR3 is TGTGCCACCAGTGCCTCACTCGGACTAGCGGGAGTTGGGGAGACCCAGTACTTC. Translated: CATSASLGLAGVGETQYF.